Presented here are 10 T cell receptor beta chains from one specimen sequenced in a study of T cell responses to AZD1222 COVID-19 vaccine. TCRdb keeps only in-frame clones here, not all; method: immunoSEQ multiplex PCR. The sample contains 160,000 or so clones, approximately 90% of which appear only once. The sample was peripheral blood, taken on day 0 of AZD1222 vaccination. The receptors originated from an adult in good health.

V is TRBV28 and J is TRBJ1-4, with unresolved D. The V end was cut by 7 bases, the J end by 7 bases, with 10 bases between. Germline V CDR1 and CDR2: MDHEN, SYDVKM. The CDR3 length is 12 residues. The CDR3 DNA is TGTGCCAGCACCATCCGGGGTGAAAAACTGTTTTTT. As protein: CASTIRGEKLFF.

This chain connects TRBV6-6 to TRBJ1-5, with unresolved D. CDR1 and CDR2 (germline): MNHNY, SVGAGI (reference sequence). V shed 6 bases and J shed 5 bases, with 17 bases lying between them. The CDR3 extends over 15 amino acids. The CDR3 protein is CASSLPAGKDQPQHF. In DNA, the CDR3 is TGTGCCAGCAGCCTACCGGCGGGGAAGGATCAGCCCCAGCATTTT.

V is TRBV3-1 (or the pseudogene TRBV3-2) and J is TRBJ2-5; D is uncertain. The germline V gene encodes CDR1 LGHDT and CDR2 YNNKEL (reference sequence). The CDR3 sequence is 15 residues long. V shed 2 bases and J shed 4 bases, with 14 bases lying between them. The CDR3 nucleotides read TGTGCCAGCAGCCAATCCGCCCAGGTTGGAGAGACCCAGTACTTC. Its protein is CASSQSAQVGETQYF.

V usage is TRBV20-1 and J usage is TRBJ1-2; the D is unclear. Trimming cost V 0 bases and J 8 bases, with 7 bases left between them. Germline loops: CDR1 DFQATT, CDR2 SNEGSKA (reference sequence). The CDR3 length is 11 residues. The CDR3 reads CSARDMWGYTF. CDR3 in DNA: TGCAGTGCTAGAGATATGTGGGGCTACACCTTC.

The chain combines TRBV6-5 with TRBJ2-7; TRBD1 matches 10 bases. Germline CDR1 and CDR2: MNHEY and SVGAGI. CDR3 size: 15 residues. J was trimmed by 2 bases and V by 4 bases; bases with no gene match: 5. CDR3 in amino acids: CASSSRDRGAYEQYF. The CDR3 coding sequence is TGTGCCAGCAGTTCCCGGGACAGGGGAGCCTACGAGCAGTACTTC.

This sequence joins TRBV27 and TRBJ2-5, with D unclear. There are 14 residues in the CDR3. Germline V CDR1 and CDR2: MNHEY, SMNVEV (reference sequence). The V end lost 5 bases, the J end lost 5 bases, and 15 bases lay between the germline ends. The CDR3 sequence is CASSPGLVGETQYF. For the CDR3, the DNA is TGTGCCAGCAGTCCGGGTCTTGTAGGGGAGACCCAGTACTTC.

The chain carries TRBV6-5 and TRBJ2-7; TRBD2 might be the D (5 bases). Trimming took off 6 bases at V and 4 bases at J, with 13 bases between the two ends. This CDR3 is 13 amino acids long. Germline CDR1 is MNHEY and CDR2 is SVGAGI. The DNA for the CDR3 is TGTGCCAGCAGCAAATCGGGGAAGTACGAGCAGTACTTC. Translation: CASSKSGKYEQYF.

A few counts support this clone. The genes are TRBV6-2 or TRBV6-3 and TRBJ1-5, with D maybe TRBD1 (6 bases). Per germline, CDR1 MNHEY and CDR2 SVGEGT. The CDR3 contains 16 residues. The ends were cut back, 2 bases at V and 3 bases at J, with 14 bases in the middle. Here the CDR3 reads CASSYRRGAANQPQHF. CDR3 DNA sequence: TGTGCCAGCAGTTACCGGCGGGGGGCAGCCAATCAGCCCCAGCATTTT.

The gene calls are TRBV18 and TRBJ1-4, with D tentatively TRBD1 (5 bases). Looked up from germline, CDR1 is KGHSH and CDR2 is LQKENI. V dropped 3 bases and J dropped 7 bases, with 9 bases sitting between them. The CDR3 covers 13 residues. This CDR3 reads CASSPQGGEKLFF. CDR3 sequence (DNA): TGTGCCAGCTCACCCCAGGGTGGTGAAAAACTGTTTTTT.

The chain employs TRBV18 and TRBJ2-5; 7 bases fit TRBD1. The CDR3 totals 16 residues. The germline V gene has CDR1 KGHSH and CDR2 LQKENI. V trimming: 0 bases; J trimming: 1 base; junction bases outside the gene matches: 5. The CDR3 protein is CASSPPMTGLQETQYF. Written as DNA, the CDR3 is TGTGCCAGCTCACCACCTATGACAGGGCTCCAAGAGACCCAGTACTTC.